This is a list of T cell receptor beta chains from one sample in a study of cytomegalovirus exposure and HLA in healthy donors. Data came from immunoSEQ multiplex PCR; TCRdb stores just in-frame clones and leaves some out. The sample data list some 110,000 clones. The sample taken for sequencing was PBMCs. All receptors derive from a man in his forties in good health and CMV-seropositive. Each CDR3 is given with its conserved first and last residue. Fields, in order: CDR3 protein, CDR3 DNA, V gene, J gene, D gene. The D gene is left open where the match is weak.

cdr3_aa: CASSADRAEYNEQFF
cdr3_nt: TGTGCCAGCAGCGCGGACAGGGCCGAGTACAATGAGCAGTTCTTC
v_call: TRBV9
j_call: TRBJ2-1
d_call: TRBD1

cdr3_aa: CASGLLANTGELFF
cdr3_nt: TGTGCCAGTGGACTGCTGGCGAACACCGGGGAGCTGTTTTTT
v_call: TRBV6-5
j_call: TRBJ2-2
d_call: -

cdr3_aa: CASSSPSTSYPGELFF
cdr3_nt: TGTGCCAGCAGCTCACCCTCGACTAGTTACCCCGGGGAGCTGTTTTTT
v_call: TRBV5-6
j_call: TRBJ2-2
d_call: -

cdr3_aa: CASSVGTKTYEQYF
cdr3_nt: TGTGCCAGCAGCGTCGGGACAAAGACCTACGAGCAGTACTTC
v_call: TRBV6-6
j_call: TRBJ2-7
d_call: -

cdr3_aa: CASSFTREGGYTF
cdr3_nt: TGCGCCAGCAGCTTTACCAGGGAGGGAGGCTACACCTTC
v_call: TRBV5-1
j_call: TRBJ1-2
d_call: -

cdr3_aa: CASSQDRSRGNTEAFF
cdr3_nt: TGTGCCAGCAGCCAAGATCGGAGCAGGGGAAACACTGAAGCTTTCTTT
v_call: TRBV14
j_call: TRBJ1-1
d_call: -

cdr3_aa: CASSLTLTDSEQYF
cdr3_nt: TGTGCCAGTAGTTTAACCCTCACGGACAGTGAGCAGTACTTC
v_call: TRBV19
j_call: TRBJ2-7
d_call: -

cdr3_aa: CASSILTGELFF
cdr3_nt: TGTGCCAGTAGTATACTGACCGGGGAGCTGTTTTTT
v_call: TRBV19
j_call: TRBJ2-2
d_call: -

cdr3_aa: CASRFGTLLEQYF
cdr3_nt: TGTGCCAGCAGATTCGGGACACTCCTTGAGCAGTACTTC
v_call: TRBV5-6
j_call: TRBJ2-7
d_call: -

cdr3_aa: CASSLVSLADYEQYF
cdr3_nt: TGTGCCAGCAGCTTAGTCAGCCTAGCGGACTACGAGCAGTACTTC
v_call: TRBV11-2
j_call: TRBJ2-7
d_call: TRBD2

cdr3_aa: CASSLGRGSAETQYF
cdr3_nt: TGTGCCAGCAGCTTAGGCAGGGGATCAGCAGAGACCCAGTACTTC
v_call: TRBV7-3
j_call: TRBJ2-5
d_call: -

cdr3_aa: CASSAPGTASREQYF
cdr3_nt: TGTGCCAGCAGTGCCCCCGGGACAGCCTCAAGAGAGCAGTACTTC
v_call: TRBV27
j_call: TRBJ2-7
d_call: TRBD1

cdr3_aa: CASSQVEREGNEQYF
cdr3_nt: TGTGCCAGCAGCCAAGTGGAACGGGAAGGGAACGAGCAGTACTTC
v_call: TRBV4-2
j_call: TRBJ2-7
d_call: -

cdr3_aa: CSVGLGTGRGYTF
cdr3_nt: TGCAGCGTTGGCTTAGGGACAGGAAGGGGCTACACCTTC
v_call: TRBV29-1
j_call: TRBJ1-2
d_call: TRBD1

cdr3_aa: CASRVYRNSGANVLTF
cdr3_nt: TGTGCCAGCAGAGTATACAGGAACTCTGGGGCCAACGTCCTGACTTTC
v_call: TRBV6-6
j_call: TRBJ2-6
d_call: -

cdr3_aa: CASIRQATNTGELFF
cdr3_nt: TGCGCCAGCATCAGACAGGCCACGAACACCGGGGAGCTGTTTTTT
v_call: TRBV10-2
j_call: TRBJ2-2
d_call: -

cdr3_aa: CASSSRGGTGKSPLHF
cdr3_nt: TGTGCCAGTAGTTCTCGCGGCGGGACAGGCAAGTCACCCCTCCACTTT
v_call: TRBV19
j_call: TRBJ1-6
d_call: TRBD1

cdr3_aa: CASSSPRRENTIYF
cdr3_nt: TGTGCCAGCAGTTCCCCGCGACGGGAAAACACCATATATTTT
v_call: TRBV6-5
j_call: TRBJ1-3
d_call: -

cdr3_aa: CASSPTGTRGYEQYF
cdr3_nt: TGCGCCAGCAGCCCCACCGGGACTAGGGGCTACGAGCAGTACTTC
v_call: TRBV4-1
j_call: TRBJ2-7
d_call: TRBD2

cdr3_aa: CASSSTRTGGNYGYTF
cdr3_nt: TGTGCCAGCAGCTCAACACGGACAGGGGGGAACTATGGCTACACCTTC
v_call: TRBV28
j_call: TRBJ1-2
d_call: TRBD1

cdr3_aa: CASRPAGGRSTGELFF
cdr3_nt: TGTGCCAGCAGACCGGCGGGCGGGAGAAGCACCGGGGAGCTGTTTTTT
v_call: TRBV11-2
j_call: TRBJ2-2
d_call: TRBD2

cdr3_aa: CSVETGDTSYEQYF
cdr3_nt: TGCAGCGTCGAGACAGGGGATACCTCCTACGAGCAGTACTTC
v_call: TRBV29-1
j_call: TRBJ2-7
d_call: TRBD1

cdr3_aa: CASSLDRAFSSEQYF
cdr3_nt: TGTGCCAGCAGCTTAGACAGGGCCTTTTCCAGCGAGCAGTACTTC
v_call: TRBV13
j_call: TRBJ2-7
d_call: -

cdr3_aa: CATTGTVDSGANVLTF
cdr3_nt: TGTGCCACCACCGGGACAGTGGACTCTGGGGCCAACGTCCTGACTTTC
v_call: TRBV15
j_call: TRBJ2-6
d_call: TRBD1

cdr3_aa: CSAGQGAGETQYF
cdr3_nt: TGCAGCGCGGGACAGGGGGCTGGGGAGACCCAGTACTTC
v_call: TRBV29-1
j_call: TRBJ2-5
d_call: TRBD1

cdr3_aa: CAISEKGGAPSQQYF
cdr3_nt: TGTGCCATCAGTGAGAAAGGGGGCGCTCCGTCCCAGCAGTATTTT
v_call: TRBV10-3
j_call: TRBJ2-3
d_call: TRBD1

cdr3_aa: CASSWLSPALREQYF
cdr3_nt: TGCGCCAGCAGCTGGCTCTCTCCAGCGTTACGGGAGCAGTACTTC
v_call: TRBV5-1
j_call: TRBJ2-7
d_call: -

cdr3_aa: CASSFETLNTEAFF
cdr3_nt: TGTGCCAGCAGCTTTGAGACACTGAACACTGAAGCTTTCTTT
v_call: TRBV13
j_call: TRBJ1-1
d_call: -

cdr3_aa: CASSAWDRTTRETQYF
cdr3_nt: TGTGCCAGCAGCGCCTGGGACAGGACAACCAGGGAGACCCAGTACTTC
v_call: TRBV7-2
j_call: TRBJ2-5
d_call: TRBD1

cdr3_aa: CASSTNTDTQYF
cdr3_nt: TGTGCCAGCAGTACTAACACAGATACGCAGTATTTT
v_call: TRBV13
j_call: TRBJ2-3
d_call: -

cdr3_aa: CATSGRAGGEQFF
cdr3_nt: TGTGCGACGAGCGGGAGGGCCGGTGGTGAGCAGTTCTTC
v_call: TRBV19
j_call: TRBJ2-1
d_call: TRBD2

cdr3_aa: CASSGSSGNTIYF
cdr3_nt: TGTGCCAGCAGTGGTTCTTCCGGAAACACCATATATTTT
v_call: TRBV6-1
j_call: TRBJ1-3
d_call: -

cdr3_aa: CASSLAGVNEKLFF
cdr3_nt: TGCGCCAGCAGCTTGGCAGGGGTCAATGAAAAACTGTTTTTT
v_call: TRBV5-1
j_call: TRBJ1-4
d_call: -

cdr3_aa: CASSLLRGETQYF
cdr3_nt: TGTGCCAGCAGTTTATTGCGGGGAGAGACCCAGTACTTC
v_call: TRBV28
j_call: TRBJ2-5
d_call: -

cdr3_aa: CASSFGQGSSYEQYF
cdr3_nt: TGTGCCAGCAGTTTCGGACAGGGGAGTTCCTACGAGCAGTACTTC
v_call: TRBV28
j_call: TRBJ2-7
d_call: TRBD1

cdr3_aa: CASSSGTGANYGYTF
cdr3_nt: TGTGCCAGCAGCTCGGGGACGGGAGCTAACTATGGCTACACCTTC
v_call: TRBV5-4
j_call: TRBJ1-2
d_call: -

cdr3_aa: CSTGRTDTQYF
cdr3_nt: TGCAGTACGGGGAGAACAGATACGCAGTATTTT
v_call: TRBV20-1
j_call: TRBJ2-3
d_call: -

cdr3_aa: CASSDTSGRYSYEQYF
cdr3_nt: TGTGCCAGCAGCGATACTAGCGGGAGATACTCCTACGAGCAGTACTTC
v_call: TRBV14
j_call: TRBJ2-7
d_call: TRBD2

cdr3_aa: CASSEFSDNEQFF
cdr3_nt: TGTGCCAGCAGTGAATTCAGCGACAATGAGCAGTTCTTC
v_call: TRBV27
j_call: TRBJ2-1
d_call: -

cdr3_aa: CASSLLQENTEAFF
cdr3_nt: TGTGCCAGCAGCTTACTACAGGAGAACACTGAAGCTTTCTTT
v_call: TRBV7-2
j_call: TRBJ1-1
d_call: -

cdr3_aa: CASSNRGPTDTQYF
cdr3_nt: TGTGCCAGCTCAAACAGGGGGCCGACAGATACGCAGTATTTT
v_call: TRBV2
j_call: TRBJ2-3
d_call: TRBD1

cdr3_aa: CASSLATSGRMSSYNEQFF
cdr3_nt: TGCGCCAGCAGCTTGGCTACTAGCGGGAGGATGAGCTCCTACAATGAGCAGTTCTTC
v_call: TRBV5-1
j_call: TRBJ2-1
d_call: TRBD2

cdr3_aa: CACKRDTYTGELFF
cdr3_nt: TGTGCCTGTAAGCGGGATACATACACCGGGGAGCTGTTTTTT
v_call: TRBV7-8
j_call: TRBJ2-2
d_call: TRBD2

cdr3_aa: CASSHEVRGWYTEAFF
cdr3_nt: TGTGCCAGCAGCCACGAGGTCCGGGGTTGGTACACTGAAGCTTTCTTT
v_call: TRBV7-9
j_call: TRBJ1-1
d_call: -

cdr3_aa: CASSPGQPLSYEQYF
cdr3_nt: TGTGCCAGCAGTCCGGGACAGCCTCTGTCCTACGAGCAGTACTTC
v_call: TRBV25-1
j_call: TRBJ2-7
d_call: TRBD1

cdr3_aa: CSVEQGAAEAFF
cdr3_nt: TGCAGCGTGGAACAGGGCGCTGCCGAAGCTTTCTTT
v_call: TRBV29-1
j_call: TRBJ1-1
d_call: -

cdr3_aa: CASSIDPGGSYNEQFF
cdr3_nt: TGTGCCAGCAGCATTGATCCGGGTGGCTCCTACAATGAGCAGTTCTTC
v_call: TRBV5-6
j_call: TRBJ2-1
d_call: -

cdr3_aa: CASGTSSGRGYNEQFF
cdr3_nt: TGTGCCAGCGGGACATCTAGCGGAAGGGGGTACAATGAGCAGTTCTTC
v_call: TRBV5-6
j_call: TRBJ2-1
d_call: -

cdr3_aa: CASTDGGATSNQPQHF
cdr3_nt: TGTGCCAGTACCGATGGGGGGGCTACCAGCAATCAGCCCCAGCATTTT
v_call: TRBV28
j_call: TRBJ1-5
d_call: -

cdr3_aa: CASSRDQGSDYGYTF
cdr3_nt: TGCGCCAGCAGCCGAGACCAGGGTTCGGACTATGGCTACACCTTC
v_call: TRBV4-3
j_call: TRBJ1-2
d_call: -

cdr3_aa: CSASMGGEQFF
cdr3_nt: TGCAGTGCTAGTATGGGGGGTGAGCAGTTCTTC
v_call: TRBV20-1
j_call: TRBJ2-1
d_call: -

cdr3_aa: CASSPTQGRESHTF
cdr3_nt: TGTGCCAGCTCACCAACCCAGGGGCGGGAGAGCCACACCTTC
v_call: TRBV18
j_call: TRBJ1-2
d_call: -

cdr3_aa: CASSLVGTGALGSSYEQYF
cdr3_nt: TGTGCCAGCAGCTTAGTTGGGACAGGGGCGTTGGGCAGCTCCTACGAGCAGTACTTC
v_call: TRBV7-6
j_call: TRBJ2-7
d_call: TRBD1

cdr3_aa: CATKAGNYEQYF
cdr3_nt: TGTGCCACCAAAGCAGGGAACTACGAGCAGTACTTC
v_call: TRBV27
j_call: TRBJ2-7
d_call: -

cdr3_aa: CASDSGERTEAFF
cdr3_nt: TGCGCCAGCGATTCCGGGGAAAGAACTGAAGCTTTCTTT
v_call: TRBV4-1
j_call: TRBJ1-1
d_call: -

cdr3_aa: CASSSSGLAGVYEQYF
cdr3_nt: TGTGCCAGCAGCTCCAGCGGACTAGCGGGAGTTTACGAGCAGTACTTC
v_call: TRBV7-9
j_call: TRBJ2-7
d_call: TRBD2